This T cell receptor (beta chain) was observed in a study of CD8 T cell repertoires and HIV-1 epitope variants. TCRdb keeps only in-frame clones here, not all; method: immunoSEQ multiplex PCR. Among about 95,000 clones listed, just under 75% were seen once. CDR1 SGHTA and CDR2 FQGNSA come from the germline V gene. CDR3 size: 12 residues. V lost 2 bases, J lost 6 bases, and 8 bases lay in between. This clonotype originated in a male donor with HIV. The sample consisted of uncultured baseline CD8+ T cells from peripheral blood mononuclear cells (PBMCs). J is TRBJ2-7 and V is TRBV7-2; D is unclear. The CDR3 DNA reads TGTGCCAGCAGCTTAAGTGTCGGCGAGCAGTACTTC. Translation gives CASSLSVGEQYF.